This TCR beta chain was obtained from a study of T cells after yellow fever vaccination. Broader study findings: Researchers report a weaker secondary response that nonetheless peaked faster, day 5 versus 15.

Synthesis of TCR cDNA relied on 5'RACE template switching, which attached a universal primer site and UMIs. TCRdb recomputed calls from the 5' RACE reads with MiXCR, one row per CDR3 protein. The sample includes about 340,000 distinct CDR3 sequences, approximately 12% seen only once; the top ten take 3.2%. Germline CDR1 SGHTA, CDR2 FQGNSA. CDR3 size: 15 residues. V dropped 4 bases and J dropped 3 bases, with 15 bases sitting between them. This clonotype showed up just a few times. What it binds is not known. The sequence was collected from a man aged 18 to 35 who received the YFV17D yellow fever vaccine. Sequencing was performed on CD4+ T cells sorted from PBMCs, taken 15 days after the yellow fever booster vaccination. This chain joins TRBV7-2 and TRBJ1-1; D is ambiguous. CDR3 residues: CASSSLAGWDTEAFF. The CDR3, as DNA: TGTGCCAGCAGCTCCCTAGCGGGGTGGGACACTGAAGCTTTCTTT.